This T cell receptor (beta chain) stems from a study of blood T cell repertoires in COVID-19. About the research overall: There were acute and convalescent COVID-19 samples, and they came from the United States, Italy and Spain. Nucleic acid was either cDNA or gDNA, and it came from T cells, B-cell-depleted T cells, or PBMCs.

CDR3 size: 13 residues. V trimming: 8 bases; J trimming: 2 bases; junction bases outside the gene matches: 3. Per the study methods: Estimates of nucleated cell counts were drawn from the amplification of reference gene primers. The assay was immunoSEQ multiplex PCR, and TCRdb's table has in-frame clones only and misses some. V and J calls and clone size are as listed in that table; D and trimming were resolved from the DNA. The sample lists around 110,000 clones; approximately 90% were seen once. The sample taken for sequencing was peripheral blood. This clonotype was sampled from a human donor with active COVID-19. The donor label of this sample is uncertain. The rearrangement links TRBV12-3 or TRBV12-4 to TRBJ1-3; TRBD1 agrees at 7 bases. The CDR3, as DNA: TGTGCCAGCGGGGGGACAGCTGGAAACACCATATATTTT. It codes for CASGGTAGNTIYF.